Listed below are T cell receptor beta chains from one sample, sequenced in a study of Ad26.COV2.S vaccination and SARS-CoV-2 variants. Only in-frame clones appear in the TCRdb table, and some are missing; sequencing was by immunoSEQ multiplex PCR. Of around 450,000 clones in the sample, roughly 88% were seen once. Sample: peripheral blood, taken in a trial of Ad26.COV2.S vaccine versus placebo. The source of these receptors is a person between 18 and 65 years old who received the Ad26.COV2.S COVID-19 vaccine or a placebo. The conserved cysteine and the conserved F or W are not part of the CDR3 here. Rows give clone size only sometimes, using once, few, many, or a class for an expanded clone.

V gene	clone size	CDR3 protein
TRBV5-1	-	ASRTGGTGELF
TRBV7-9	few	ASSYGTGPNTEAF
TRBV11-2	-	ASSLEQGLPYEQY
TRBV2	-	ASVWDGKETQY
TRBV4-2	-	ASSQDMGAETQY
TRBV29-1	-	SVDTGRPDEQY
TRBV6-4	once	ASRHPGLDTYEQY
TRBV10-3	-	AISELGEFQPQH
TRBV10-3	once	AISESPGSPYEQY
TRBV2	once	ASRALDGANYGYT
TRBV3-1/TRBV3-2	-	ASSHAGDFNDNEQF
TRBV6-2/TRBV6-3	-	ASSTGRKETQY
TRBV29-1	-	SVEDADRGSAYEQY
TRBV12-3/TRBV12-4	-	ASSFSRAREQY
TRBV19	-	ASSIGGSGGYT
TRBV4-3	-	ASSQERRELQF
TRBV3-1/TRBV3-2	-	ASSHDRTGDADTQY
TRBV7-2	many	ASSETRILAKNIQY
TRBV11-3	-	ASSFHPGDTGELF